The T cell receptor beta chain described here comes from a study of T cell repertoires in cytomegalovirus infection. V lost 0 bases and J 4 bases, leaving 9 bases between the germline ends. Looked up from germline, CDR1 is LGHNA and CDR2 is YSLEER. The CDR3 has 14 residues. Study-wide points: Identification of carriers of CMV plus the relevant HLA was achieved through cumulative public TCR beta family frequency.

TCRdb ran MiXCR on the reads and lists one entry per CDR3 protein. The sample includes roughly 230,000 distinct CDR3 sequences, around 12% of them seen just once. This clonotype was recorded at least ten times. Its antigen is not known. The sequenced sample consisted of PBMCs. This TCR derives from a human donor in good health (CMV status not recorded). Some clones in this sample may be carry-over from other donors' samples. The chain carries TRBV4-3 and TRBJ1-1, with D maybe TRBD1 (5 bases). CDR3 sequence: CASSQDFGGTEAFF. For the CDR3, the DNA is TGCGCCAGCAGCCAAGATTTCGGGGGCACTGAAGCTTTCTTT.